Listed below are T cell receptor beta chains from one sample, sequenced in a study of cytomegalovirus exposure and HLA in healthy donors. Data came from immunoSEQ multiplex PCR; TCRdb stores just in-frame clones and leaves some out. In the table there are 90,000 to 140,000 clones, around 75% of which are singletons. Sequencing was carried out using PBMCs. Receptors originate from a man in his forties or fifties in good health and CMV-seronegative. CDR3s include the opening cysteine and the closing phenylalanine or tryptophan. A D gene is named only where the DNA matches it firmly. Part of the rows lack a size; the others show once, few, many or a class for expanded clones.

TRBJ1-5 | TRBV29-1 | - | - | TGCAGCGTTGGTTTAAAGTCAGGGAATAGCAATCAGCCCCAGCATTTT | CSVGLKSGNSNQPQHF
TRBJ2-6 | TRBV5-4 | few | - | TGTGCCAGCAGCTTGTGGGGAGTCTCTGGGGCCAACGTCCTGACTTTC | CASSLWGVSGANVLTF
TRBJ1-4 | TRBV5-1 | - | - | TGCGCCAGCAGCCCGCCTACAGGGACCACTAATGAAAAACTGTTTTTT | CASSPPTGTTNEKLFF
TRBJ2-2 | TRBV29-1 | - | - | TGCAGCGTTGGCACGAGTGTGCCCGGGGAGCTGTTTTTT | CSVGTSVPGELFF
TRBJ1-1 | TRBV29-1 | - | TRBD1 | TGCAGCGTTGAAGCACCGACCGTCCCGGGACAGGGGGCCATGAACACTGAAGCTTTCTTT | CSVEAPTVPGQGAMNTEAFF
TRBJ1-3 | TRBV5-1 | - | TRBD1 | TGCGCCAGCAGCCAGGGGGGTGGAAACACCATATATTTT | CASSQGGGNTIYF
TRBJ2-7 | TRBV6-6 | - | TRBD2 | TGTGCCAGCAGAAGAGCGGGGGGGCTGGGAGAGCAGTACTTC | CASRRAGGLGEQYF
TRBJ1-1 | TRBV11-2 | once | - | TGTGCCAGCAGTACGTACCAGTGGACTGGGAACACTGAAGCTTTCTTT | CASSTYQWTGNTEAFF
TRBJ2-5 | TRBV6-5 | - | - | TGTGCCAGCAGCCCCCAAGGACTGCCAGAGACCCAGTACTTC | CASSPQGLPETQYF
TRBJ2-7 | TRBV6-5 | - | - | TGTGCCAGCAGTTACGGCGACTCAGGGCGCTGGGGGCAGTACTTC | CASSYGDSGRWGQYF
TRBJ1-2 | TRBV6-5 | - | - | TGTGCCAGCAGGAGACACCGGGACAACTACGGCTACACCTTC | CASRRHRDNYGYTF
TRBJ2-7 | TRBV19 | few | TRBD1 | TGTGCCAGTAGTACAGGGACAGGGGTTACCTACGAGCAGTACTTC | CASSTGTGVTYEQYF
TRBJ2-7 | TRBV27 | once | TRBD1 | TGTGCCAGCAGCCGGGACAGTTCCTACGAGCAGTACTTC | CASSRDSSYEQYF
TRBJ1-1 | TRBV11-2 | - | - | TGTGCCAGCAGCCCGATGCCAAGTTGGGACAAAACTGAAGCTTTCTTT | CASSPMPSWDKTEAFF
TRBJ1-5 | TRBV6-5 | - | - | TGTGCCAGCAGCCGGGACACCGAAAGCAATCAGCCCCAGCATTTT | CASSRDTESNQPQHF
TRBJ2-7 | TRBV7-9 | - | TRBD2 | TGTGCCAGCAGCCCGCTGGGTGGGAGGGTCTTGGGACTCGAGCAGTACTTC | CASSPLGGRVLGLEQYF
TRBJ2-1 | TRBV6-5 | few | TRBD2 | TGTGCCAGCAGACCGGGACTAGCGGGAAGGAGTGAGCAGTTCTTC | CASRPGLAGRSEQFF